Presented here are 26 T cell receptor beta chains from one specimen sequenced in a study of vaccination effects on CD4 cells after COVID-19. Sequenced by immunoSEQ multiplex PCR; TCRdb stores in-frame clones only, minus some. The table records fewer than 40,000 clones, roughly 70% of them present only once. Within the ViraFEST assay, antigen-specific CD4+ T cells underwent expansion with viral peptide pools prior to sequencing. On day 10 of culture, CD4+ T cells were separated out. Each vaccine recipient was nucleocapsid antibody negative and had no prior SARS-CoV-2 infection. These TCRs are of unknown antigen specificity. The specimen comprised CD4+ T cells from PBMCs cultured with SARS-CoV-2 spike peptides, sampled before COVID-19 vaccination. The receptors come from a human donor who received a COVID-19 vaccine.

V is TRBV6-5 and J is TRBJ2-3; 12 positions agree with TRBD2. V lost 5 bases to trimming and J lost 6 bases; unmatched junction nucleotides: 6. Germline V gene lookup returns CDR1 MNHEY and CDR2 SVGAGI. The CDR3 spans 15 residues. CDR3 loop: CASSQSSGGEDTQYF. Written as DNA, the CDR3 is TGTGCCAGCAGTCAGTCTAGCGGGGGGGAGGATACGCAGTATTTT.

The V call is TRBV27, the J call TRBJ2-2; 9 nucleotides agree with TRBD2. Germline V gives CDR1 MNHEY, CDR2 SMNVEV (reference sequence). V shed 10 bases and J 7 bases; nucleotides not matched to a gene: 10. This CDR3 is built from 14 residues. This CDR3 reads CATQRGVLVGELFF. The CDR3 DNA sequence: TGTGCCACCCAGCGGGGGGTATTAGTCGGGGAGCTGTTTTTT.

The chain couples TRBV28 to TRBJ1-5; TRBD1 might be the D (5 bases). Germline V gene sequence: CDR1 MDHEN, CDR2 SYDVKM. This CDR3 is 14 amino acids long. V lost 3 bases to trimming and J lost 6 bases, with 12 bases between them. CDR3: CASSFSREAQPQHF. The DNA for the CDR3 is TGTGCCAGCAGTTTTAGCAGGGAAGCTCAGCCCCAGCATTTT.

This clone was observed a few times. J is TRBJ1-4 and V is TRBV5-1; 7 nucleotides line up with TRBD1. The CDR3 totals 14 residues. Trimming cost V 3 bases and J 4 bases; bases outside gene matches: 3. Germline V gives CDR1 SGHRS, CDR2 YFSETQ. CDR3: CASSSGQLNEKLFF. In DNA form, the CDR3 reads TGCGCCAGCAGCTCGGGACAGCTTAATGAAAAACTGTTTTTT.

The chain uses TRBV5-1 and TRBJ2-5; TRBD1 matches 7 bases. There are 16 residues in the CDR3. V lost 1 base and J lost 4; bases outside the gene matches: 10. Germline V CDR1 and CDR2: SGHRS, YFSETQ. CDR3 residues: CASSLQRGQPRETQYF. The CDR3 nucleotides are TGCGCCAGCAGCTTGCAGAGGGGACAGCCGCGAGAGACCCAGTACTTC.

This clone was picked up one time. The chain couples TRBV7-6 to TRBJ2-6, with 8 bases identical to TRBD1. There are 17 residues in the CDR3. With 4 bases clipped from V and 4 bases from J, the junction kept 9 bases outside the gene matches. Germline V CDR1 and CDR2: SGHVS, FNYEAQ. The CDR3 nucleotides read TGTGCCAGCAGCTCTCGGACAGGGAGCCCCGGGGCCAACGTCCTGACTTTC. Its translation is CASSSRTGSPGANVLTF.

This clone has more than one count but fewer than ten. The V gene is TRBV12-3 or TRBV12-4, the J gene TRBJ2-1; a weak D match, TRBD1 (6 bases). V gave up 6 bases and J gave up 10 bases, with 13 bases separating them. There are 12 residues in the CDR3. This chain's CDR3 is CASRRTVSEQFF. The CDR3 DNA is TGTGCCAGCAGACGGACAGTGAGCGAGCAGTTCTTC.

The chain uses TRBV19 and TRBJ1-6; a possible D gene is TRBD1 (5 bases). Germline assignment: CDR1 LNHDA and CDR2 SQIVND (reference sequence). The V end lost 5 bases, the J end lost 8 bases, and 22 bases lay between the germline ends. The CDR3 spans 17 residues. CDR3 bases: TGTGCCAGTAGTGGCCTGAACCTGGGGCAGGCATATTCACCCCTCCACTTT. It translates to CASSGLNLGQAYSPLHF.

The chain employs TRBV7-9 and TRBJ1-6; 7 positions agree with TRBD1. From germline, CDR1 is SEHNR and CDR2 FQNEAQ (reference sequence). The J segment lost 5 bases and the V segment lost 3 bases, leaving 4 bases of the junction unmatched. The CDR3 is made up of 15 amino acids. The CDR3 sequence is CASSFRGTDNSPLHF. The CDR3 region has the DNA TGTGCCAGCAGCTTTCGTGGGACAGATAATTCACCCCTCCACTTT.

This chain links TRBV9 with TRBJ2-3; D is undetermined. The germline V gene has CDR1 SGDLS and CDR2 YYNGEE. The CDR3 loop spans 15 amino acids. V was cut by 0 bases and J by 4 bases, with 12 bases left in between. The CDR3 coding sequence is TGTGCCAGCAGCGTAGCTGTGTCGGGCGCAGATACGCAGTATTTT. The encoded protein is CASSVAVSGADTQYF.

CDR3 DNA sequence: TGTGCCAGCAGGGCAGGGACAGTTGGAAACACCATATATTTT. Translated, it gives CASRAGTVGNTIYF. The rearrangement uses TRBV2 and TRBJ1-3; TRBD1 agrees at 7 bases. This CDR3 comprises 14 residues. V was pared by 6 bases and J by 3 bases, with 5 bases of the junction left unmatched. CDR1 is SNHLY, CDR2 FYNNEI, per germline.

The rearrangement uses TRBV6-5 and TRBJ2-2; D is ambiguous. Trimming cost V 6 bases and J 7 bases, with 12 bases left between them. The CDR3 covers 13 residues. Germline CDR1 MNHEY, CDR2 SVGAGI. CDR3 protein: CASSVTERGELFF. In nucleotides, the CDR3 is TGTGCCAGCAGCGTGACCGAGCGCGGGGAGCTGTTTTTT.

The chain employs TRBV6-5 and TRBJ1-4, with D tentatively TRBD1 (6 bases). The CDR3 sequence is 14 residues long. Germline V lookup: CDR1 MNHEY, CDR2 SVGAGI. The ends were cut back, 6 bases at V and 4 bases at J, with 12 bases in the middle. The CDR3 bases are TGTGCCAGCAGGGTAGGGGGTAGTAATGAAAAACTGTTTTTT. Protein product: CASRVGGSNEKLFF.

CDR3 residues: CASREGTDGSYEQYF. CDR3 nucleotides: TGTGCCAGCCGGGAGGGTACGGATGGCTCCTACGAGCAGTACTTC. The chain has TRBV28 and TRBJ2-7; TRBD2 agrees at 8 bases. Trimming took 8 bases from V and 0 from J; bases not matched to a gene: 9. The length of the CDR3 is 15 residues. Looked up from germline, CDR1 is MDHEN and CDR2 is SYDVKM.

The V and J genes are TRBV10-3 and TRBJ1-6; 7 positions match TRBD1. V shed 6 bases, J shed 7 bases, and the junction held 15 bases outside the gene matches. There are 17 residues in the CDR3. Germline CDR1 is ENHRY and CDR2 is SYGVKD. The CDR3 DNA sequence: TGTGCCATCAGCCAAAGGGGGCAGGGAGAGGACAATTCACCCCTCCACTTT. It is translated as CAISQRGQGEDNSPLHF.

This chain joins TRBV5-1 and TRBJ2-3, with unresolved D. The CDR3 contains 14 residues. Trimming shortened V by 0 bases and J by 1 base, and 6 bases separated the two germline ends. The germline V gene has CDR1 SGHRS and CDR2 YFSETQ. The CDR3 loop is CASSLVAGTDTQYF. DNA for the CDR3: TGCGCCAGCAGCTTGGTTGCAGGCACAGATACGCAGTATTTT.

This clone was counted a few times. This chain links TRBV28 with TRBJ1-2, with 7 bases lining up with TRBD1. The CDR3 is 13 amino acids. Germline V gene lookup returns CDR1 MDHEN and CDR2 SYDVKM. Trimming took 2 bases from V and 8 from J; bases not matched to a gene: 5. The chain's CDR3 is CASSLKGARGYTF. The CDR3 DNA is TGTGCCAGCAGTTTAAAGGGGGCGCGGGGCTACACCTTC.

The genes are TRBV2 and TRBJ1-5; a possible D gene is TRBD1 (5 bases). V was pared by 0 bases and J by 3 bases, with 15 bases between. Germline CDR1 is SNHLY and CDR2 is FYNNEI. The CDR3 runs 17 residues. The CDR3 protein is CASSEARWGTFNQPQHF. CDR3 nucleotides: TGTGCCAGCAGTGAAGCGCGTTGGGGGACCTTCAATCAGCCCCAGCATTTT.

The chain joins TRBV6-1 to TRBJ2-7, with TRBD2 matching over 12 bases. V was clipped by 5 bases and J by 1 base; unmatched bases: 12. The germline gives CDR1 MNHNS, CDR2 SASEGT. This CDR3 region has 18 residues. CDR3 in DNA: TGTGCCAGCAGTAAAGGGAACGGGCTAGCGGGAGGGTCCTACGAGCAGTACTTC. It encodes CASSKGNGLAGGSYEQYF.

V usage is TRBV28 and J usage is TRBJ1-2; D gene uncertain. Deletions cut 2 bases from V and 1 base from J, with 5 bases between. The CDR3 has 13 residues. CDR1 MDHEN and CDR2 SYDVKM come from the germline V gene. The CDR3 region has the DNA TGTGCCAGCAGTTTAGGATTTAACTATGGCTACACCTTC. It translates to CASSLGFNYGYTF.

This clone was seen more than once but under ten times. This sequence joins TRBV11-2 and TRBJ2-7; no clear D. Trimming cost V 3 bases and J 4 bases, with 13 bases left between them. CDR3 length: 14 residues. In germline, CDR1 is SGHAT, CDR2 FQNNGV. The CDR3 loop is CASSFYQARYEQYF. The CDR3 DNA reads as TGTGCCAGCAGCTTTTACCAGGCCAGATACGAGCAGTACTTC.

CDR3 sequence: CASSLRGDEQFF. The CDR3 nucleotides are TGTGCCAGCAGCTTGAGGGGGGATGAGCAGTTCTTC. V is TRBV5-4 and J is TRBJ2-1; D might be TRBD1 or TRBD2, each matching 6 bases. CDR3 length: 12 residues. V was cut by 1 base and J by 8 bases, with 7 bases left in between. Germline-derived CDR1 and CDR2 are SGHNT and YYREEE (reference sequence).

In DNA form, the CDR3 reads TGTGCCAGCAGCCCAAGGACGACCGGGCCCCAGCATTTT. Protein product: CASSPRTTGPQHF. This chain uses TRBV3-1 (or the pseudogene TRBV3-2) with TRBJ1-5; D gene uncertain. V lost 4 bases, J lost 9 bases, and 13 bases lay in between. CDR1 LGHDT and CDR2 YNNKEL come from the germline V gene (reference sequence). This CDR3 spans 13 amino acids.

V and J are TRBV4-2 and TRBJ1-1; D is possibly TRBD1 (5 bases). This CDR3 contains 15 residues. V was trimmed by 1 base and J by 6 bases, leaving 15 bases between them. In germline, CDR1 is LGHNA, CDR2 YNFKEQ. CDR3: CASSQGVGAPSEAFF. The DNA for the CDR3 is TGTGCCAGCAGCCAAGGGGTAGGGGCGCCCTCTGAAGCTTTCTTT.

This clone was counted a few times. The rearrangement joins TRBV5-4 to TRBJ2-7; TRBD2 might be the D (5 bases). This CDR3 spans 15 amino acids. Germline values: CDR1 SGHNT, CDR2 YYREEE (reference sequence). V was pared by 0 bases and J by 2 bases, with 12 bases between. Here the CDR3 reads CASSLGNGVAYEQYF. CDR3 sequence (DNA): TGTGCCAGCAGCTTGGGGAACGGGGTCGCCTACGAGCAGTACTTC.

V gene TRBV13 combines with J gene TRBJ2-5; D unresolved. V gave up 5 bases and J gave up 5 bases, with 12 bases separating them. The CDR3 length is 13 residues. Germline V gene data show CDR1 as PRHDT and CDR2 as FYEKMQ (reference sequence). The chain's CDR3 is CASSLNWAETQYF. The DNA of the CDR3 is TGTGCCAGCAGCCTCAATTGGGCGGAGACCCAGTACTTC.